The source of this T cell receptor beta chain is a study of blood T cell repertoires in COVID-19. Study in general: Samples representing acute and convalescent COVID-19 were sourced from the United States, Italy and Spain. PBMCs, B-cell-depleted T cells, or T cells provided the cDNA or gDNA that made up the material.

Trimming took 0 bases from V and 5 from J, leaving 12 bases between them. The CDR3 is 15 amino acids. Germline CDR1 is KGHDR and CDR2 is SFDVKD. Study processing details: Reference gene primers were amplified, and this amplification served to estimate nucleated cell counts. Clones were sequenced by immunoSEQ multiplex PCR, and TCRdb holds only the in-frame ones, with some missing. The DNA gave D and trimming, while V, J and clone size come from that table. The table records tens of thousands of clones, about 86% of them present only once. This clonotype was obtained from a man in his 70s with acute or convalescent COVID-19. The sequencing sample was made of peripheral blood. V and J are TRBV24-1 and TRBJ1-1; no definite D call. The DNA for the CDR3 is TGTGCCACCAGTGATTTGCGTATCGTGGAGACTGAAGCTTTCTTT. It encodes CATSDLRIVETEAFF.